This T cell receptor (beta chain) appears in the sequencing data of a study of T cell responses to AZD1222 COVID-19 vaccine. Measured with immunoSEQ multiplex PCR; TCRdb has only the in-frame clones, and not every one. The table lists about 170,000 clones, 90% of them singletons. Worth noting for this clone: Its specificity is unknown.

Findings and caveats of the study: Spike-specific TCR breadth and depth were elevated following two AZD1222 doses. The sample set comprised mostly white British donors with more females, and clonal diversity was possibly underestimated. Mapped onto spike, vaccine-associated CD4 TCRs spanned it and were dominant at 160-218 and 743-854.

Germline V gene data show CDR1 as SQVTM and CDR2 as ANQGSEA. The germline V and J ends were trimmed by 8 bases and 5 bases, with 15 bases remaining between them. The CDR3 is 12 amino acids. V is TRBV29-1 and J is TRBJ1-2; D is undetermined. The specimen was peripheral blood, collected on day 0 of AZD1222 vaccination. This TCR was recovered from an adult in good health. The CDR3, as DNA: TGCAGCACTCGCCGGGAATTTTATGGCTACACCTTC. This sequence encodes CSTRREFYGYTF.